This T cell receptor (beta chain) was documented in a study of OX40 agonist ivuxolimab in advanced cancers. Study-level information: An agonistic human IgG2 monoclonal antibody against OX40 (CD134) was given. Ivuxolimab doses were 0.01, 0.1, 0.3, 1.5, 3 or 10 mg/kg every 2 weeks. Findings and caveats of the study: In a subset of nonresponders, normalized T-cell clonal expansion was also low.

The CDR3 is 14 residues long. V lost 1 base to trimming and J lost 2 bases; unmatched junction nucleotides: 4. CDR1 and CDR2 from the germline V gene are GTSNPN and SVGIG (reference sequence). The method was immunoSEQ multiplex PCR; TCRdb's version includes in-frame clones alone and lacks a portion of them. The table lists 25,000 to 35,000 clones, approximately 90% of them singletons. Remarks on this clone: Its antigen is not identified.

Autoimmune disease history or systemic immunosuppression meant exclusion. This TCR derives from an adult with an advanced solid tumor such as melanoma, head and neck, liver or kidney cancer. J is TRBJ2-5 and V is TRBV30; 7 bases agree with TRBD1. The sequences come from CD4+ or CD8+ T cells sorted from blood, collected in a trial of the OX40 agonist ivuxolimab. CDR3 amino acids: CAWSAGTEQETQYF. The CDR3 DNA sequence: TGTGCCTGGAGTGCCGGGACAGAACAAGAGACCCAGTACTTC. Full variable domain (outside the CDR3, taken from reference TRBV30 and TRBJ2-5): SQTIHQWPATLVQPVGSPLSLECTVEGTSNPNLYWYRQAAGRGLQLLFYSVGIGQISSEVPQNLSASRPQDRQFILSSKKLLLSDSGFYLCAWSAGTEQETQYFGPGTRLLVL.